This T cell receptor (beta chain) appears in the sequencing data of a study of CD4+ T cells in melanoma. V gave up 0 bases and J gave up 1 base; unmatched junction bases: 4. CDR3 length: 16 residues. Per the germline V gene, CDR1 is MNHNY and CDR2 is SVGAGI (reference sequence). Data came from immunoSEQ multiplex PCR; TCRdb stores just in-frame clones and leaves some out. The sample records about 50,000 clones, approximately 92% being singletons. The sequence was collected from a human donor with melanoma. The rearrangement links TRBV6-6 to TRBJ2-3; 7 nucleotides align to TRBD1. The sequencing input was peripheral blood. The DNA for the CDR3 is TGTGCCAGCAGTTACTCCCACAGGGGCGGCACAGATACGCAGTATTTT. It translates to CASSYSHRGGTDTQYF.